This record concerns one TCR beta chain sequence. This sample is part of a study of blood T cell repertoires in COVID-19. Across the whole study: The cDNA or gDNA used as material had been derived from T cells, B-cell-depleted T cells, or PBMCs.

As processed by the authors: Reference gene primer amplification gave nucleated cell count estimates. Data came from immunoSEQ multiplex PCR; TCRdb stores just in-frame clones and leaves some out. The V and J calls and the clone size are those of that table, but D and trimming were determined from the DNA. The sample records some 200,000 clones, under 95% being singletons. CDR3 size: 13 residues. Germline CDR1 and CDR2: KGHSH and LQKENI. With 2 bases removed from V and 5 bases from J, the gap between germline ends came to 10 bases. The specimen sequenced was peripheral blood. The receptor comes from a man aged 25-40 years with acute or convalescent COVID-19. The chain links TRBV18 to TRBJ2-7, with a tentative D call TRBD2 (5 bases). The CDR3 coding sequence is TGTGCCAGCTCACCAGGGCTGAGGGACGAGCAGTACTTC. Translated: CASSPGLRDEQYF.